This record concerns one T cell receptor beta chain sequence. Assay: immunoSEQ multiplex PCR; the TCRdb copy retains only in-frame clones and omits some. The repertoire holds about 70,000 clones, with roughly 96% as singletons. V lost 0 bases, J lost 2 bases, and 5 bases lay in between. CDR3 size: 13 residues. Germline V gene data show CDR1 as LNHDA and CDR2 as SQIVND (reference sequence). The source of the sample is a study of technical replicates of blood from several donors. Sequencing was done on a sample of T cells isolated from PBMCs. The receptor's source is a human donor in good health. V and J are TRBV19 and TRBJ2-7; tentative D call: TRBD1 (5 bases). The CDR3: CASSIEGAYEQYF. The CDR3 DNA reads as TGTGCCAGTAGTATAGAAGGGGCCTACGAGCAGTACTTC.